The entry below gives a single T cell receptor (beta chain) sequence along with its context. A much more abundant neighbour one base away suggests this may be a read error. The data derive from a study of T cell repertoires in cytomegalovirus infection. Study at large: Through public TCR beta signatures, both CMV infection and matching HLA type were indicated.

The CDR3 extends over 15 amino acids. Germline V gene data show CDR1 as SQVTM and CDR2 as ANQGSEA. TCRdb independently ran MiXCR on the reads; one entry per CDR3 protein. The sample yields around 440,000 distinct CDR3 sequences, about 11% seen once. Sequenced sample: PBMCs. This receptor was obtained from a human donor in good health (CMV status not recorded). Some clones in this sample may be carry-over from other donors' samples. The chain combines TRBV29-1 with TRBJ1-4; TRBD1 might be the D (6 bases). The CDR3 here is CSVAGVPATDEKLFF. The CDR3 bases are TGCAGCGTTGCAGGGGTCCCAGCAACTGATGAAAAACTGTTTTTT.